This note documents a single T cell receptor beta chain sequence. As originally analysed: Amplification from reference gene primers served as the basis for estimated nucleated cell counts. Method: immunoSEQ multiplex PCR; TCRdb's copy keeps in-frame clones and lacks some. The V and J calls and clone size are taken from that table; D and trimming were inferred from the DNA. The sample yields 15,000 or so clones, 75% to 90% seen once. The sample belongs to a study of blood T cell repertoires in COVID-19. Study-wide context: Italy, Spain and the United States were the sources of the convalescent and acute COVID-19 samples. PBMCs, B-cell-depleted T cells, or T cells provided the cDNA or gDNA that made up the material.

Unmatched junction bases numbered 4, after V lost 6 bases and J lost 2 bases. This CDR3 has 14 amino acids. The germline V gene has CDR1 LNHNV and CDR2 YYDKDF (reference sequence). The V gene is TRBV15, the J gene TRBJ1-5, with TRBD1 matching 7 bases. The sequence was obtained from a human donor in a cohort sampled during active COVID-19. What was sequenced was peripheral blood. CDR3 residues: CATRLTGGNQPQHF. The CDR3 DNA reads TGTGCCACCAGGTTAACAGGGGGCAATCAGCCCCAGCATTTT.